This T cell receptor (beta chain) was identified during a study of shared clonotypes between healthy human individuals. Study-level points and caveats: Naive subsets typically showed greater estimated richness than memory subsets.

After removal of 1 base from V and 6 bases from J, the junction contained 6 bases not matched to a gene. The V gene's germline CDR1 is LGHNA and CDR2 YSLEER. The CDR3 covers 14 residues. With respect to this clone: Its antigen remains unknown.

Profiled with immunoSEQ multiplex PCR; TCRdb holds only in-frame clones, not every one. The sample includes 550,000 to 800,000 clones, about 92% seen only once; the top ten take about 34%. This TCR was recovered from a man between 18 and 29 years old in good health. Some clones in this sample may be carry-over from other donors' samples. The rearrangement uses TRBV4-3 and TRBJ2-7; TRBD1 matches at 7 bases. The source material was memory CD8+ T cells from PBMCs. The subset was: CD45RO+ cells pooled with CCR7-negative TemRA cells. The CDR3 region is CASSQGQGEIEQYF. Here the CDR3 DNA reads TGCGCCAGCAGCCAAGGGCAGGGGGAGATCGAGCAGTACTTC.